This T cell receptor (beta chain) originates from a study of blood T cells in healthy people across ages (dated by TCRdb to the mid-2010s). In terms of the full investigation: In model experiments, template switching captured roughly one uniquely barcoded TCR beta cDNA molecule for every two T cells. Donors of different ages were randomly distributed across sequencing lanes to avoid experimental bias. The study analyzed two additional independent replicas of 1 million unique cDNA reads from the same blood draw for two donors, one aged 18 to 29 and one aged 80 or older. Using deep sequencing normalized with unique cDNA molecular identifiers, the study measured how TCR beta repertoire diversity changes with age. Four age groups were formed from the donors: young (average about 17 years), middle-aged (approximately 40), aged (62) and long-lived (82).

Library creation used 5' RACE. TCRdb names Illumina HiSeq 2500 as the instrument used. The second PCR ran for roughly 7 to 12 cycles and used a J-beta primer mix along with a sample-barcoded 5' primer. A unique molecular identifier was introduced onto each TCR beta cDNA molecule by a template-switch 5' adaptor carrying 12 random nucleotides. Each sample yielded at least 2.5 million CDR3-containing paired-end reads. First-strand cDNA was synthesized from all RNA with the Mint cDNA synthesis kit, primed by a TRBC-specific oligonucleotide. After uracil-DNA glycosylase treatment, a first 18-cycle PCR used universal primers M1SS and BC2_uni_R on all cDNA. The original pipeline was this. For normalization, 1 million high-quality reads were randomly selected from each sample, with every read carrying a distinct molecular identifier. Reads sharing molecular identifiers were discarded rather than binned into consensus sequences. MiTCR, run with a Q25 quality threshold and the strictest error-elimination algorithm, handled CDR3 identification, clonotype clustering and error correction. A nonparametric unseen species model with Euler transformation was used to estimate a lower bound on total TCR beta diversity. TCRdb handled the public reads itself, with Q25 trimming in fastp and clone calling in MiXCR, and kept productive beta chains. Each CDR3 protein appears once, grouped with its most common genes and DNA. TCRdb's processing, not the authors' own work, is the source of the V and J calls. The sample profile shows about 780,000 distinct CDR3 sequences; roughly 46% of them were found once. About a sixth of the sample goes to the ten largest clones.

Based on the germline V gene, the CDR1 and CDR2 sequences are SGHRS and YFSETQ. Germline trimming: 2 bases from V, 3 bases from J; junction bases outside gene matches: 7. The CDR3 spans 15 residues, from the cysteine through the phenylalanine. Kept here is only the CDR3 DNA, which spans 45 bases and is read in frame from base 1. Beyond this particular receptor, the publication reports: The CMV infection status of donors was not known, potentially confounding age-related changes in expanded clonotypes. Because profiling used bulk unsorted PBMCs, naive and antigen-experienced compartments could not be compared conclusively. Observed TCR beta diversity correlated strongly with the percentage of naive T cells measured by flow cytometry. Estimates of total diversity based on one million sequenced T cells were considered lower bounds and underestimates. Compared with the aged group, the long-lived group had more naive CD4+ T cells, fewer expanded clones and increased TCR diversity, suggesting age selection. Observed TCR beta diversity per million T cells fell roughly linearly with age, and a significant reduction was already apparent by age about 38.

On this clonotype: The specificity of this receptor is unknown. Nothing much larger sits one base from this clone, and base qualities are not available.

The donors were some 36 Caucasian individuals from Russia, aged roughly 6 to 100 years, who were systemically healthy. Around 9.8 milliliters of peripheral blood were collected from each donor into EDTA-treated Vacutainer tubes. Ficoll-Paque density-gradient centrifugation was used to isolate PBMCs, with at least 6 million obtained per sample. Total RNA was extracted from PBMCs with Trizol reagent, with at least 6 micrograms obtained per sample. Naive CD45RAhigh/CD27high T cell percentages were measured by flow cytometry on a PBMC aliquot from every donor. The clonotype originates from a man at least 80 years old in good health. The chain was built from TRBV5-1 and TRBJ2-7, and 8 junction bases match TRBD2. Material for sequencing was blood. The CDR3 has the sequence CASSFPQRGNYEQYF. The base sequence is TGCGCCAGCAGCTTCCCACAGCGGGGGAACTACGAGCAGTACTTC.